The clone carrying this TCR beta chain was found many times. The antigen is undetermined. The data belong to a study of response to subunit inactivated influenza vaccine. TCRdb re-called the RT-PCR reads with MiXCR, one entry per CDR3 protein. The sample shows around 250,000 distinct CDR3 sequences, 10% to 15% of them seen only once. Study-level results: With each seasonal influenza vaccination, the authors suggested, few new T cells are recruited.

Germline CDR1 and CDR2: SGHRS and YFSETQ. Trimming cost V 2 bases and J 5 bases; bases outside gene matches: 2. The CDR3 spans 14 residues. Sequenced material: non-naive T cells sorted from PBMCs, taken around 14 days before vaccination. The chain couples TRBV5-1 to TRBJ2-7, with 12 bases aligning to TRBD1. The sequence came from a middle-aged man who received an inactivated influenza vaccine. DNA of the CDR3: TGCGCCAGCAGCTTCGGGACAGGGGGCCACGAGCAGTACTTC. Translation: CASSFGTGGHEQYF.